These 18 T cell receptor beta chains were sequenced from one sample in a study of T cells in localized non-small cell lung cancer. Only in-frame clones appear in the TCRdb table, and some are missing; sequencing was by immunoSEQ multiplex PCR. This table has over 30,000 clones, 86% appearing once. The sample in question was peripheral blood mononuclear cells, obtained before any cancer treatment. These receptor sequences come from a male donor at least 60 years old with stage II lung adenocarcinoma.

The sample holds one count of this clone. CDR3 nucleotides: TGCGCCAGCAGCTTGGCGGCAGGACTCACTGAAGCTTTCTTT. As protein: CASSLAAGLTEAFF. The chain joins TRBV5-1 to TRBJ1-1; D call uncertain. The V end lost 0 bases, the J end lost 4 bases, and 10 bases lay between the germline ends. CDR3 length equals 14 residues. The germline CDR1 and CDR2 sequences are SGHRS and YFSETQ.

The V and J genes are TRBV4-1 and TRBJ1-1; D is possibly TRBD1 (6 bases). Deletions cut 7 bases from V and 1 base from J, with 13 bases between. The CDR3 is 14 residues long. Germline loops: CDR1 MGHRA, CDR2 YSYEKL. CDR3: CASTPDRTNTEAFF. DNA of the CDR3: TGCGCCAGCACCCCCGACAGGACGAACACTGAAGCTTTCTTT.

This chain joins TRBV5-1 and TRBJ2-2; 12 bases match TRBD1. In germline, CDR1 is SGHRS, CDR2 YFSETQ. The CDR3 consists of 16 residues. The junction had 9 bases not matched to a gene; V was cut back by 4 bases and J by 8 bases. The CDR3 DNA is TGCGCCAGCAGCAGCCCGGGACAGGGGGCGTTTGGGGAGCTGTTTTTT. Translating it yields CASSSPGQGAFGELFF. The entire variable domain, with the rest obtained from reference TRBV5-1 and TRBJ2-2, is as follows: KAGVTQTPRYLIKTRGQQVTLSCSPISGHRSVSWYQQTPGQGLQFLFEYFSETQRNKGNFPGRFSGRQFSNSRSEMNVSTLELGDSALYLCASSSPGQGAFGELFFGEGSRLTVL.

This clone has more than one count but fewer than ten. The chain joins TRBV5-6 to TRBJ2-1; 7 bases agree with TRBD2. Trimming took 0 bases from V and 0 from J; bases not matched to a gene: 6. Germline-derived CDR1 and CDR2 are SGHDT and YYEEEE. The CDR3 is 17 residues long. The chain's CDR3 is CASSLVGEGISYNEQFF. CDR3 DNA: TGTGCCAGCAGCTTGGTAGGGGAGGGGATCTCCTACAATGAGCAGTTCTTC.

This clone is a singleton in its sample. This sequence joins TRBV7-2 and TRBJ2-7; perhaps TRBD1 as D (6 bases). Trimming cost V 5 bases and J 10 bases, with 15 bases left between them. Germline CDR1 and CDR2: SGHTA and FQGNSA. This CDR3 region has 12 residues. CDR3 protein: CASSRATGLQYF. The CDR3 DNA reads as TGTGCCAGCAGCCGGGCGACAGGTCTACAGTACTTC.

The V call is TRBV10-2, the J call TRBJ2-7; 10 bases are a match to TRBD2. The CDR3 extends over 17 amino acids. The germline V gene encodes CDR1 WSHSY and CDR2 SAAADI. With V trimmed by 3 bases and J by 2 bases, 10 bases remained unmatched. CDR3 sequence (DNA): TGCGCCAGCAGTGACTTTGTTAGCGGGAGGACTGCCTACGAGCAGTACTTC. Translating gives CASSDFVSGRTAYEQYF.

Regarding this clone: A junction boundary mismatches the germline segment, possibly from a read error. The chain links TRBV28 to TRBJ2-7; no clear D. CDR1 and CDR2 from the germline V gene are MDHEN and SYDVKM. The CDR3 is 18 residues long. The CDR3 reads CASSIQTNIPAIAYAQYF. DNA for the CDR3: TGTGCCAGCAGCATACAAACGAATATCCCCGCTATCGCCTACGCGCAGTACTTC.

The rearrangement uses TRBV11-2 and TRBJ2-1; 14 bases match TRBD2. The CDR3 totals 15 residues. Germline CDR1 and CDR2: SGHAT and FQNNGV. The V segment lost 1 base and the J segment 10 bases; nucleotides outside the gene matches: 3. The CDR3 spells CASSLVGTSGREQFF. The CDR3 DNA sequence: TGTGCCAGCAGCTTAGTTGGGACTAGCGGGAGAGAGCAGTTCTTC.

As DNA, the CDR3 is TGTGCCAGCAGCGTGCAGGGGACCTCCTACGAGCAGTACTTC. This translates into CASSVQGTSYEQYF. The rearrangement joins TRBV9 to TRBJ2-7; a possible D gene is TRBD1 (6 bases). The length of the CDR3 is 14 residues. Germline-derived CDR1 and CDR2 are SGDLS and YYNGEE. Trimming removed 2 bases from V and 0 bases from J, with 9 bases in between.

This chain uses TRBV5-4 with TRBJ2-1; possible D gene TRBD1, 6 bases. V lost 3 bases and J lost 0, with 13 bases in between. The CDR3 extends over 16 amino acids. From germline, CDR1 is SGHNT and CDR2 YYREEE (reference sequence). The CDR3 DNA reads TGTGCCAGCAGCTCCTTCGGACAGAGCTCCTACAATGAGCAGTTCTTC. It encodes CASSSFGQSSYNEQFF.

The rearrangement uses TRBV27 and TRBJ1-4, with 8 bases lining up with TRBD1. The CDR3 consists of 15 residues. Germline V gives CDR1 MNHEY, CDR2 SMNVEV (reference sequence). The V gene end was trimmed by 6 bases and the J gene end by 7 bases; junction bases not matched to a gene: 10. The CDR3 DNA is TGTGCCAGCAGCACCACAGGGGGGGGAGGTGAAAAACTGTTTTTT. This encodes CASSTTGGGGEKLFF.

This clone was counted once. This chain connects TRBV2 to TRBJ2-3, with a possible D match to TRBD2 (6 bases). CDR3 length: 13 residues. With 7 bases removed from V and 3 bases from J, the gap between germline ends came to 11 bases. Germline loops: CDR1 SNHLY, CDR2 FYNNEI. In DNA form, the CDR3 reads TGTGCCAGCACCAGGGACTTTACAGATACGCAGTATTTT. Its protein is CASTRDFTDTQYF.

The chain links TRBV2 to TRBJ1-4, with D possibly TRBD1 on 6 matching bases. This CDR3 spans 14 amino acids. V was clipped by 4 bases and J by 7 bases, with 13 bases between them. CDR1 and CDR2 from the germline V gene are SNHLY and FYNNEI. The CDR3, as DNA: TGTGCCAGCAGTGGGGACATGTATAGTGAAAAACTGTTTTTT. It is translated as CASSGDMYSEKLFF.

J is TRBJ2-1 and V is TRBV2; 7 nucleotides agree with TRBD1. The CDR3 is 15 amino acids. V lost 6 bases and J lost 7; bases outside the gene matches: 12. Germline CDR1 SNHLY, CDR2 FYNNEI. CDR3 residues: CASRANRGEINEQFF. The DNA of the CDR3 is TGTGCCAGCAGGGCTAACAGGGGTGAAATTAATGAGCAGTTCTTC. Based on the CDR3 plus reference TRBV2 and TRBJ2-1, the full variable domain is EPEVTQTPSHQVTQMGQEVILRCVPISNHLYFYWYRQILGQKVEFLVSFYNNEISEKSEIFDDQFSVERPDGSNFTLKIRSTKLEDSAMYFCASRANRGEINEQFFGPGTRLTVL.

The V gene is TRBV19, the J gene TRBJ1-4; D unclear. CDR3 length: 12 residues. The V gene lost 5 bases and the J gene lost 10 bases, with 11 bases spanning the gap. Germline values: CDR1 LNHDA, CDR2 SQIVND (reference sequence). CDR3 DNA: TGTGCCAGTAGTCCGTCGCGCAGAAAACTGTTTTTT. This translates into CASSPSRRKLFF.

This clone was detected a few times. Sequence at one end of the junction differs from germline and may be a read error. This CDR3 reads CATSRTMNTGELFF. The CDR3 region has the DNA TGCGCCACCAGTAGGACGATGAACACCGGGGAGCTGTTTTTT. V and J are TRBV10-1 and TRBJ2-2; D is undetermined. Germline V CDR1 and CDR2: WNHNN, SYGVQD (reference sequence). This CDR3 has 14 residues.

The chain uses TRBV7-2 and TRBJ2-7, with D tentatively TRBD1 (6 bases). Trimming left V 4 bases short and J 7 bases short, with 14 bases between. The CDR3 has 13 amino acids. Germline CDR1 is SGHTA and CDR2 is FQGNSA. CDR3 protein: CASSSRTEREQYF. In DNA form, the CDR3 reads TGTGCCAGCAGCTCCCGGACAGAAAGGGAGCAGTACTTC.

The V and J genes are TRBV6-5 and TRBJ1-5; TRBD1 might be the D (5 bases). The CDR3 spans 13 residues. Trimming stripped 8 bases from V and 5 bases from J, with 13 bases between. In germline, CDR1 is MNHEY, CDR2 SVGAGI. The CDR3 sequence: CASGDGRYQPQHF. The CDR3 nucleotides read TGTGCCAGCGGGGACGGGCGATATCAGCCCCAGCATTTT.